What follows describes a single TCR beta chain. This CDR3 has 15 amino acids. The germline V and J ends were trimmed by 1 base and 5 bases, with 14 bases remaining between them. Per germline, CDR1 SGHAT and CDR2 FQNNGV. This sample stems from a study of blood T cell repertoires in COVID-19. Overall study context: Donors in the United States, Italy and Spain gave samples during acute or convalescent COVID-19. PBMCs, B-cell-depleted T cells, or T cells provided the cDNA or gDNA that made up the material.

As processed by the authors: Amplification of reference gene primers was used by the study to estimate nucleated cell counts. The table came from immunoSEQ multiplex PCR; TCRdb's copy has only in-frame clones and leaves some out. That table furnishes V, J and clone size, whereas the DNA furnished D and trimming. The repertoire has 15,000 to 20,000 clones, approximately 84% of them found once; the top ten carry roughly a tenth. The chain carries TRBV11-2 and TRBJ2-5; possible D gene TRBD2, 6 bases. This sequence originates from a human donor in a cohort sampled during active COVID-19. The specimen sequenced was peripheral blood. CDR3 sequence reads: CASSLGSLAGETQYF. The CDR3 coding sequence is TGTGCCAGCAGCTTAGGGTCACTAGCCGGGGAGACCCAGTACTTC.